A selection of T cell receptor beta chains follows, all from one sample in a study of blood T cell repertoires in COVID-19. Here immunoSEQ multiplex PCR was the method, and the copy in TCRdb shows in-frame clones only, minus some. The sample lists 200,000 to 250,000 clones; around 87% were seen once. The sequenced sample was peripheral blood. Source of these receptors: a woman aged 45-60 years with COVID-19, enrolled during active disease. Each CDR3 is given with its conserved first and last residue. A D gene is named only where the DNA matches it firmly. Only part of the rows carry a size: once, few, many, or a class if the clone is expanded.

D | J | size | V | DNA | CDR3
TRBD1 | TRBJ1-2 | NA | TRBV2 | TGTGCCACTACGGACAGGGGGACCCATGGCTACACCTTC | CATTDRGTHGYTF
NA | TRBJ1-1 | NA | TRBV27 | TGTGCCAGCAGTTTATTGGGGGGGAATACTGAAGCTTTCTTT | CASSLLGGNTEAFF
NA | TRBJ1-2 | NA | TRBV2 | TGTGCCAGCAGTGACAGGGGCTATGGCTACACCTTC | CASSDRGYGYTF
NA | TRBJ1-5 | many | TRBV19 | TGTGCCAGTAGTATGGACTCCTTTGGGGATAGCAATCAGCCCCAGCATTTT | CASSMDSFGDSNQPQHF
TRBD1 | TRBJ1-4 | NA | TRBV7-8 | TGTGCCAGCAGCACCTCGACAGGGCCTAATGAAAAACTGTTTTTT | CASSTSTGPNEKLFF
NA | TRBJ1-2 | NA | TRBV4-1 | TGCGCCAGCAGCCAAGAGGGGACATACTATGGCTACACCTTC | CASSQEGTYYGYTF
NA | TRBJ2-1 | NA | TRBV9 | TGTGCCAGCAGCAGGGGACGGGGGGCGTACAATGAGCAGTTCTTC | CASSRGRGAYNEQFF
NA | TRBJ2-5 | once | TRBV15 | TGTGCCACCAGCAGGGTTTCTAAGAGTGCGGGGCAGGAGACCCAGTACTTC | CATSRVSKSAGQETQYF
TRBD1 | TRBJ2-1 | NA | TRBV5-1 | TGCGCCAGCAGCACTAAGGACAGGGAATACAATGAGCAGTTCTTC | CASSTKDREYNEQFF
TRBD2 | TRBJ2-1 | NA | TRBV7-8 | TGTGCCAGCAGCTTAGGTAGCGGGGGGGCTAATGAGCAGTTCTTC | CASSLGSGGANEQFF
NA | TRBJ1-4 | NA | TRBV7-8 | TGTGCCACTGGGGGGGCAGCTTATTCAACTAATGAAAAACTGTTTTTT | CATGGAAYSTNEKLFF
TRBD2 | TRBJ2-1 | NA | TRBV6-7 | TGTGCCAGCACCCAAGGGACTAGGGGCGGGCAGTTCTTC | CASTQGTRGGQFF
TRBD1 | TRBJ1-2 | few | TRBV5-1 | TGCGCCAGCAGCTTGGCCGACAGGGGGAGCTATGGCTACACCTTC | CASSLADRGSYGYTF
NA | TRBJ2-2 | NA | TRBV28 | TGTGCCAGCACGACAGTGAACACCGGGGAGCTGTTTTTT | CASTTVNTGELFF
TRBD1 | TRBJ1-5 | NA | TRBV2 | TGTGCCAGCAGTGAGGGACAGGGATATCAGCCCCAGCATTTT | CASSEGQGYQPQHF
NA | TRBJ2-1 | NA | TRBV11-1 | TGTGCCAGCAGCTTAGTTCTAGCTAGCAATGAGCAGTTCTTC | CASSLVLASNEQFF
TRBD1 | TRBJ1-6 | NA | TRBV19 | TGTGCCAGTAGTCCTGGGACAGCCGCCGGATCACCCCTCCACTTT | CASSPGTAAGSPLHF
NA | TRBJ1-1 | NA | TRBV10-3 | TGTGCCATCAGTGGAAGGGAGGCTGAAGCTTTCTTT | CAISGREAEAFF
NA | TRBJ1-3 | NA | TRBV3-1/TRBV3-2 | TGTGCCAGCAGCCGCCCACAGGGCAATGGAAACACCATATATTTT | CASSRPQGNGNTIYF
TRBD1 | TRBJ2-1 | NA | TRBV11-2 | TGTGCCAGCAGCCCCCCCCTTAGGGGGCCCAATGAGCAGTTCTTC | CASSPPLRGPNEQFF
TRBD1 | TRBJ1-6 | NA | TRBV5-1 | TGCGCCAGCAGCTTGGCTCCCACGTGGACAGGTAGTCCCCTCCACTTT | CASSLAPTWTGSPLHF
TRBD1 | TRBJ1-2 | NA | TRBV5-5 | TGTGCCAGCAGCTCGGACAGGGGCAACTATCGCTACACCTTC | CASSSDRGNYRYTF
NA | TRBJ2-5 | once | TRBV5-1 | TGCGCCAGCAGCACCAGATACCCCCCAGAGACCCAGTACTTC | CASSTRYPPETQYF
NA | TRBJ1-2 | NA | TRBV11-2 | TGTGCCAGCAGCCTGCAGGGAAGCCCTAACTATGGCTACACCTTC | CASSLQGSPNYGYTF
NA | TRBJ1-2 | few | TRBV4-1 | TGCGCCAGCAGCCAAGGAGGTGCGGGCTACACCTTC | CASSQGGAGYTF
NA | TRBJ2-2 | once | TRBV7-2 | TGTGCCAGCAGCTTTAAAGGGGCCGGGGAGCTGTTTTTT | CASSFKGAGELFF
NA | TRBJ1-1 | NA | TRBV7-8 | TGTGCCAGCAGCTTAGATCCCGGGAGGGGAGAAGCTTTCTTT | CASSLDPGRGEAFF
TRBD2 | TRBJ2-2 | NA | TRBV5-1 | TGCGCCAGCAGCCTTACTATATCACTAGCGGGGGGATCCGGGGAGCTGTTTTTT | CASSLTISLAGGSGELFF
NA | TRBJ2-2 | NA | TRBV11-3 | TGTGCCAGCAGCTTAGATACCGGTGGGGAGCTGTTTTTT | CASSLDTGGELFF
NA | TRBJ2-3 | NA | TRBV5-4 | TGTGCCAGCAGCCCTAGCAGCGCATCTGATACGCAGTATTTT | CASSPSSASDTQYF
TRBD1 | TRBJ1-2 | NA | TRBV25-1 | TGTGCCAGCAGTGGGGACAGGCGGATCTATGGCTACACCTTC | CASSGDRRIYGYTF
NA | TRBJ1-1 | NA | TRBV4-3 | TGCGCCAGCAGCCGGGACTTTCAAACTGAAGCTTTCTTT | CASSRDFQTEAFF
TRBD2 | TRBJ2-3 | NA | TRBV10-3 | TGTGCCATCAGTGAGTTTTCTAGCGGGGGGGCAGATACGCAGTATTTT | CAISEFSSGGADTQYF